These T cell receptor beta chains were read from a single sample in a study of T cells in Graves' hyperthyroidism and ophthalmopathy. TCRdb reanalysed the multiplex PCR reads using MiXCR and keeps one entry per CDR3 protein. This table has about 420,000 distinct CDR3 sequences, around 13% appearing once. Sequenced input: blood. The receptors were gathered from a woman aged 18-29 years with Graves' hyperthyroidism. Each CDR3 is given with its conserved first and last residue. D genes are given only for firm matches. For some rows the clone size is stated as once, few or many, or as a class when expanded; others skip it.

few,TRBJ2-1,TRBD2,TRBV4-1,CASSQGLAGGPGSYNEQFF,TGCGCCAGCAGCCAAGGTCTAGCGGGAGGGCCCGGTTCCTACAATGAGCAGTTCTTC
many,TRBJ1-5,TRBD1,TRBV7-8,CASSLRDRALMMPQHF,TGTGCCAGCAGCTTGCGGGACAGGGCGCTGATGATGCCCCAGCATTTT
NA,TRBJ2-1,TRBD2,TRBV6-2/TRBV6-3,CASSYREGYNEQFF,TGTGCCAGCAGTTACAGGGAGGGCTACAATGAGCAGTTCTTC
many,TRBJ2-1,NA,TRBV7-2,CASSSADNSYNEQFF,TGTGCCAGCAGCTCGGCAGACAATTCCTACAATGAGCAGTTCTTC
many,TRBJ2-7,TRBD1,TRBV27,CASSWTGSRYEQYF,TGTGCCAGCAGTTGGACAGGGAGCCGCTACGAGCAGTACTTC
NA,TRBJ1-4,NA,TRBV13,CASSTRGGNEKLFF,TGTGCCAGCAGCACAAGGGGGGGCAATGAAAAACTGTTTTTT
many,TRBJ2-1,NA,TRBV20-1,CSAKGDDYHNEQFF,TGCAGTGCTAAAGGTGACGACTACCACAATGAGCAGTTCTTC
many,TRBJ1-2,TRBD1,TRBV19,CASRVLTGGYGYTF,TGTGCCAGTAGGGTCCTGACAGGGGGTTACGGCTACACCTTC
few,TRBJ1-2,NA,TRBV11-2,CASSLLRQPLYGYTF,TGTGCCAGCAGCTTATTACGGCAGCCCTTGTATGGCTACACCTTC
NA,TRBJ2-1,TRBD2,TRBV12-3/TRBV12-4,CASSRSGRHNEQFF,TGTGCCAGCAGCCGTAGCGGGAGGCACAATGAGCAGTTCTTC
many,TRBJ2-7,TRBD2,TRBV12-3/TRBV12-4,CASSLRTSGEGLSYEQYF,TGTGCCAGCAGTTTACGGACTAGCGGGGAAGGCCTTTCCTACGAGCAGTACTTC
few,TRBJ2-1,NA,TRBV2,CASSEVGAYNEQFF,TGTGCCAGCAGTGAGGTGGGGGCCTACAATGAGCAGTTCTTC
many,TRBJ1-6,NA,TRBV2,CASRLGPSYNSPLHF,TGTGCCAGCAGGCTTGGGCCCTCCTATAATTCACCCCTCCACTTT
many,TRBJ2-5,TRBD2,TRBV20-1,CSARVAGGPETQYF,TGCAGTGCTAGAGTCGCGGGAGGGCCAGAGACCCAGTACTTC
NA,TRBJ1-3,NA,TRBV10-3,CATASGASGDTIYF,TGTGCCACGGCCTCAGGGGCCTCTGGAGACACCATATATTTT
few,TRBJ2-1,NA,TRBV28,CASSLWGAYNEQFF,TGTGCCAGCAGTTTGTGGGGGGCCTACAATGAGCAGTTCTTC
NA,TRBJ2-3,TRBD2,TRBV4-1,CASSQGALAGDTDTQYF,TGCGCCAGCAGCCAAGGGGCACTAGCGGGAGACACAGATACGCAGTATTTT
many,TRBJ1-1,NA,TRBV5-1,CASSLVSLGRADTEAFF,TGCGCCAGCAGCTTGGTCTCCCTCGGACGGGCGGACACTGAAGCTTTCTTT
NA,TRBJ2-6,TRBD1,TRBV19,CASSSGQGFSGANVLTF,TGTGCCAGTAGCTCGGGACAGGGGTTCTCTGGGGCCAACGTCCTGACTTTC
many,TRBJ1-5,TRBD1,TRBV12-3/TRBV12-4,CASSGDRAPNQPQHF,TGTGCCAGCAGTGGCGACAGGGCCCCCAATCAGCCCCAGCATTTT
NA,TRBJ2-3,TRBD2,TRBV9,CASSAAEGGFDTQYF,TGTGCCAGCAGCGCCGCCGAGGGAGGGTTCGATACGCAGTATTTT
many,TRBJ2-7,NA,TRBV3-1,CASSHLNNEQYF,TGTGCCAGCAGCCACCTAAACAATGAGCAGTACTTC
many,TRBJ2-3,TRBD1,TRBV10-3,CAISDMDRMTGDTQYF,TGTGCCATCAGCGATATGGACAGGATGACGGGAGATACGCAGTATTTT
many,TRBJ1-2,NA,TRBV28,CASSPSGTHNYGYTF,TGTGCCAGCAGTCCCTCCGGGACACATAACTATGGCTACACCTTC
many,TRBJ1-1,NA,TRBV7-6,CASSLDRDTEAFF,TGTGCCAGCAGCTTAGACCGGGACACTGAAGCTTTCTTT
many,TRBJ2-5,NA,TRBV7-9,CASSFSQEYQETQYF,TGTGCCAGCAGCTTCAGCCAGGAGTACCAAGAGACCCAGTACTTC
many,TRBJ2-7,NA,TRBV27,CASSLRGNPYEQYF,TGTGCCAGCAGTTTGAGGGGGAACCCTTACGAGCAGTACTTC
few,TRBJ1-5,NA,TRBV20-1,CSARKGNSNQPQHF,TGCAGTGCTAGAAAGGGAAATAGCAATCAGCCCCAGCATTTT
once,TRBJ1-2,TRBD1,TRBV6-4,CASSYSGQGLYGYTF,TGTGCCAGCAGTTACTCGGGACAGGGACTCTATGGCTACACCTTC
many,TRBJ1-2,TRBD1,TRBV27,CASSSRDRSNGYTF,TGTGCCAGCAGTTCAAGGGACAGGAGTAATGGCTACACCTTC
many,TRBJ1-2,NA,TRBV20-1,CSATRGGGRSYGYTF,TGCAGTGCCACCCGGGGCGGGGGGAGGTCCTATGGCTACACCTTC
many,TRBJ2-1,TRBD1,TRBV28,CASSLSQGANEQFF,TGTGCCAGCAGTTTATCGCAGGGGGCCAATGAGCAGTTCTTC
few,TRBJ1-5,NA,TRBV30,CAWSHTGNQPQHF,TGTGCCTGGAGTCATACAGGGAATCAGCCCCAGCATTTT
many,TRBJ2-5,NA,TRBV7-6,CASSFGHLAIQETQYF,TGTGCCAGCAGCTTCGGACACCTGGCGATCCAAGAGACCCAGTACTTC
NA,TRBJ1-2,TRBD1,TRBV4-1,CASSQDPRGLNYGYTF,TGCGCCAGCAGCCAAGATCCTAGGGGGCTGAACTATGGCTACACCTTC